This T cell receptor beta chain was observed in a study of T-cell reconstitution after alpha-beta-depleted transplantation in children. Whole-study results and caveats: Expanded graft clones, several hundred of them, were reportedly the source of alpha-beta T cells about two months after transplant.

Preparation of the TCRbeta library used unique molecular identifiers. TCRdb re-analysed the PCR reads in MiXCR, keeping a single row per CDR3 protein. The sample has about 600,000 distinct CDR3 sequences; roughly 23% are singletons. The CDR3 is 15 amino acids. Trimming removed 7 bases from V and 2 bases from J, with 19 bases in between. CDR1 SQVTM and CDR2 ANQGSEA come from the germline V gene. The sample holds many counts of this clonotype. What it binds is not known. This sample comprised PBMCs, mostly from graft donor cells, obtained 360 days after TCRalphabeta/CD19-depleted stem cell transplant. The receptor comes from a boy in the first two years of life who had a stem cell transplant for acute myeloid leukemia, so the T cells may come from the graft donor. The rearrangement uses TRBV29-1 and TRBJ2-3; D possibly corresponds to TRBD1 (6 bases). DNA for the CDR3: TGCAGCGCTGGGAGTCTGGGGGCGAACACAGATACGCAGTATTTT. This translates into CSAGSLGANTDTQYF.